The entry below gives a single TCR beta chain sequence along with its context. Its antigen is unknown. TCRdb's table, derived via immunoSEQ multiplex PCR, lists solely in-frame clones and lacks some. Here the sample spans 150,000 to 200,000 clones, just under 95% being singletons. The data were obtained in a study of shared clonotypes between healthy human individuals. V was clipped by 3 bases and J by 8 bases, with 10 bases between them. The CDR3 has 12 residues. The germline V gene encodes CDR1 ENHRY and CDR2 SYGVKD. Points from the study as a whole: A handful of donors held about 5.1% of naive CD4 clonotypes in common. Naive subsets, compared against memory subsets, generally had larger estimated richness values. The study drew on few donors, limiting represented genetic and exposure-history diversity.

The specimen sequenced was naive CD4+ T cells sorted from blood. Subset described: CD45RA+ positively selected. This receptor was taken from a woman aged 25 to 39 in good health. This chain uses TRBV10-3 with TRBJ1-1; D is perhaps TRBD1 (6 bases). The CDR3 sequence is CAISETGNEAFF. The CDR3 DNA reads TGTGCCATCAGTGAAACAGGGAACGAAGCTTTCTTT.